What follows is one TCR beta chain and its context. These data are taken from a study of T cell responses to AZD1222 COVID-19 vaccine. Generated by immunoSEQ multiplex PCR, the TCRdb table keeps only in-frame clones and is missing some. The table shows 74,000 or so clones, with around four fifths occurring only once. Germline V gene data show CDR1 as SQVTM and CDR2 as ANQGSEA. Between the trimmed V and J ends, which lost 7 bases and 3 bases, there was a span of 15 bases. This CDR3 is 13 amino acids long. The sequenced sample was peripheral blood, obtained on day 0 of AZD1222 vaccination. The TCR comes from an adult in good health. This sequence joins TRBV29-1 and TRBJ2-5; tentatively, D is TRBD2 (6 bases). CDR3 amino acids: CSAQRTKEETQYF. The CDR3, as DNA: TGCAGCGCTCAAAGGACTAAGGAAGAGACCCAGTACTTC.